This TCR beta chain was captured in a study of CD8 T cells in ankylosing spondylitis. Broader study findings: It was reported that disease-linked clones were significantly enriched in matched ankylosing spondylitis synovial fluid.

This clonotype has a handful of counts. Its antigen is not known. The germline V gene encodes CDR1 DFQATT and CDR2 SNEGSKA (reference sequence). The CDR3 spans 20 residues. The trim removed 5 bases at V and 5 bases at J, leaving 25 bases unmatched. Library preparation for TCR beta used quantitative 5'-RACE with molecular barcodes. Each CDR3 protein is one row after TCRdb ran MiXCR on the 5' RACE reads. The sample has around 150,000 distinct CDR3 sequences; under 45% are singletons. The rearrangement joins TRBV20-1 to TRBJ1-5; TRBD1 matches 9 bases. Specimen: synovial fluid, either unsorted or a sorted T cell fraction (not recorded which). This receptor was taken from a male donor with ankylosing spondylitis. For the CDR3, the DNA is TGCAGTGCTCCGAGGACCCCGTCGGACAGGGGCGCCATTTACGATCAGCCCCAGCATTTT. Its protein is CSAPRTPSDRGAIYDQPQHF.